This T cell receptor (beta chain) emerged from a study of cytomegalovirus exposure and HLA in healthy donors. Whole-study results and caveats: Researchers had no immune exposure information except CMV serostatus available. Cytomegalovirus-associated status was assigned to more than 150 TCR beta chains.

With 60 Vbeta and 13 Jbeta primers, the PCR was carried out. The data were produced by immunoSEQ multiplex PCR, yet TCRdb's version contains in-frame clones alone and is incomplete. The table has roughly 180,000 clones, around 85% seen once; the top ten hold 1%. A word on this clone: Its matching antigen is unknown.

Sequenced input: PBMCs. The TCR originated in a boy younger than 10 in good health and CMV-seronegative.

This CDR3 is CASRRLAEQETQYF. The CDR3 DNA follows: TGTGCCAGCAGGAGACTAGCGGAGCAAGAGACCCAGTACTTC. The chain is built from TRBV2 and TRBJ2-5, with 9 bases matching TRBD2. This CDR3 spans 14 amino acids. J gave up 2 bases and V 6 bases, and 4 bases lay outside the gene matches. The germline V gene has CDR1 SNHLY and CDR2 FYNNEI. The full variable domain, completed using reference TRBV2 and TRBJ2-5, is EPEVTQTPSHQVTQMGQEVILRCVPISNHLYFYWYRQILGQKVEFLVSFYNNEISEKSEIFDDQFSVERPDGSNFTLKIRSTKLEDSAMYFCASRRLAEQETQYFGPGTRLLVL.